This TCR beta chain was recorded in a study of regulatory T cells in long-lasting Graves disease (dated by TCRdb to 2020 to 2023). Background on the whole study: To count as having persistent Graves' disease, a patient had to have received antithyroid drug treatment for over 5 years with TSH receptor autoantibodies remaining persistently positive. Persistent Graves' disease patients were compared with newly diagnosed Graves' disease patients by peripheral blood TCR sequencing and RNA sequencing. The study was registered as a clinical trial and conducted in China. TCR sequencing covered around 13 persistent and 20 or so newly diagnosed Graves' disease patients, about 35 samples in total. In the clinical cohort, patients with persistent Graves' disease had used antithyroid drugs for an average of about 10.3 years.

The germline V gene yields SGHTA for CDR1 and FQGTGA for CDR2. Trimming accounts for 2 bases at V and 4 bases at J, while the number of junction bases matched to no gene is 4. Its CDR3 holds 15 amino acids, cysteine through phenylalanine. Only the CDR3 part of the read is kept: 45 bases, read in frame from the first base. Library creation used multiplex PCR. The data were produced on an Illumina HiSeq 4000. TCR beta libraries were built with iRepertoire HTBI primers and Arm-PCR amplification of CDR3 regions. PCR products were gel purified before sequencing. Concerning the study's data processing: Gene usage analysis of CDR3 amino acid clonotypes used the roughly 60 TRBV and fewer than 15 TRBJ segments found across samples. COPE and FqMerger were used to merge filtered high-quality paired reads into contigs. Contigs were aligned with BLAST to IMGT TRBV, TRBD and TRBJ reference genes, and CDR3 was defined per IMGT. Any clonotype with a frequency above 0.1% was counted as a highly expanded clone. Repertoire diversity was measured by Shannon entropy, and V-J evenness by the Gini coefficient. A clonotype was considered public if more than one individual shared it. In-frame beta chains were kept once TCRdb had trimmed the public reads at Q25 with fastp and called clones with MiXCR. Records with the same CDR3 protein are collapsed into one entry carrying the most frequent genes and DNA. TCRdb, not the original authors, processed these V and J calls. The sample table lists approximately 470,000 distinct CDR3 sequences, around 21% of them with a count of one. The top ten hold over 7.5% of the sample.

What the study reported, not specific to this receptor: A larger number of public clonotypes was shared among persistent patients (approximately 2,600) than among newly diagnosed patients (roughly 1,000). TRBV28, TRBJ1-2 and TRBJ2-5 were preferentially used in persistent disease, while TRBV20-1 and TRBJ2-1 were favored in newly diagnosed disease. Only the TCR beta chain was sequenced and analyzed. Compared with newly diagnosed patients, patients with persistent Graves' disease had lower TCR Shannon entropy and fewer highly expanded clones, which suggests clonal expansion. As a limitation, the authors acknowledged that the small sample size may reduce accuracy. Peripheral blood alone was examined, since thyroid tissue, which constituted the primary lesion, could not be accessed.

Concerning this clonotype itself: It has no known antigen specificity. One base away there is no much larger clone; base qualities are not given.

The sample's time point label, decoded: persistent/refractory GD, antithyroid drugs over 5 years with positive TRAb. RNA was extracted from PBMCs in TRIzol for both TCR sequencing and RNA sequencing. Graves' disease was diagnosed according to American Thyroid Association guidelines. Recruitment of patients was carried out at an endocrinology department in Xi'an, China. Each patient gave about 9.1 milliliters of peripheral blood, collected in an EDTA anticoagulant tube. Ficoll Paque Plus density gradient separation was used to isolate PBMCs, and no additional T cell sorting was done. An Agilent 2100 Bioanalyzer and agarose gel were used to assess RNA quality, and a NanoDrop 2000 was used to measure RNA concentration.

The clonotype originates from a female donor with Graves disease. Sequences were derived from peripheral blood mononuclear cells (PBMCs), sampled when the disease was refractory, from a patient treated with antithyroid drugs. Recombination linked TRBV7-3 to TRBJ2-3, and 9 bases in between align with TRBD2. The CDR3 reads CASSLLAGPADTQYF. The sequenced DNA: TGTGCCAGCAGCTTACTAGCGGGGCCCGCAGATACGCAGTATTTT.